This entry concerns a single T cell receptor beta chain. These data come from a study of cytomegalovirus exposure and HLA in healthy donors. Germline CDR1 is SGHRS and CDR2 is YFSETQ. Deletions cut 2 bases from V and 2 bases from J, with 13 bases between. CDR3 length: 15 amino acids. The study ran its PCR with 60 Vbeta and 13 Jbeta primers. Libraries were prepared by immunoSEQ multiplex PCR; TCRdb keeps only in-frame clonotypes and omits some of them. The table has more than 110,000 clones, over 60% seen once. The sample was PBMCs. The rearrangement uses TRBV5-1 and TRBJ1-1; D is perhaps TRBD1 (6 bases). This sequence originates from a man aged 40-50 years in good health and CMV-seropositive. The CDR3 region is CASSFFSGVNTEAFF. DNA of the CDR3: TGCGCCAGCAGCTTCTTTTCAGGGGTAAACACTGAAGCTTTCTTT.